The rows below give T cell receptor beta chains drawn from one sample of a study of cytotoxic CD8 clonotypes in ibrutinib-treated CLL. Sequencing was performed with immunoSEQ multiplex PCR; in TCRdb, only in-frame clones are kept and a portion is missing. Of just over 200,000 clones listed, approximately 70% are singletons. The specimen was PBMCs, collected after 12 months of ibrutinib treatment. Receptor source: a human donor with chronic lymphocytic leukemia. Both conserved end residues are part of each CDR3. The order of the fields is D gene, V gene, clone size, J gene, CDR3 length, CDR3 protein, CDR3 DNA. D genes are given only for firm matches. A clone size is listed for some rows: how often the clone was seen (once, few, many), or a class if it is expanded.

>NA|TRBV5-1|NA|TRBJ2-3|15
CASSLREMGTDTQYF
TGCGCCAGCAGCTTGCGGGAGATGGGCACAGATACGCAGTATTTT
>NA|TRBV7-8|NA|TRBJ1-4|15
CASSPLTVLKGQLFF
TGTGCCAGCAGCCCCCTGACGGTGCTCAAGGGGCAACTGTTTTTT
>NA|TRBV29-1|NA|TRBJ1-1|14
CSVEKPGPNTEAFF
TGCAGCGTCGAAAAACCGGGTCCGAACACTGAAGCTTTCTTT
>TRBD1|TRBV15|NA|TRBJ2-5|17
CATSRGLSGTAPGAQYF
TGTGCCACCAGCAGGGGTTTATCCGGGACAGCCCCCGGGGCCCAGTACTTC
>TRBD1|TRBV18|NA|TRBJ2-1|15
CASSWTGGSYNEQFF
TGTGCCAGCTCCTGGACAGGGGGCTCCTACAATGAGCAGTTCTTC
>NA|TRBV10-3|NA|TRBJ2-3|15
CAISVGGGRTDTQYF
TGTGCCATCAGTGTCGGTGGAGGGCGCACAGATACGCAGTATTTT
>NA|TRBV30|many|TRBJ1-2|13
CAWSREAGYGYTF
TGTGCCTGGAGCAGGGAAGCTGGCTATGGCTACACCTTC
>NA|TRBV6-5|once|TRBJ2-4|16
CASSYSPGRAKNIQYF
TGTGCCAGCAGTTACTCCCCAGGGAGGGCCAAAAACATTCAGTACTTC
>NA|TRBV6-5|NA|TRBJ2-7|16
CASSSLGTGPYYEQYF
TGTGCCAGCAGTTCCTTGGGCACGGGACCCTACTACGAGCAGTACTTC
>NA|TRBV29-1|NA|TRBJ1-2|14
CSVEAQSTNYGYTF
TGCAGCGTTGAGGCCCAGTCAACTAACTATGGCTACACCTTC
>TRBD2|TRBV7-8|NA|TRBJ2-5|15
CASRTSGSLGETQYF
TGTGCCAGCAGGACTAGCGGGAGTTTGGGAGAGACCCAGTACTTC
>NA|TRBV4-1|NA|TRBJ2-1|13
CASSQDINNEQFF
TGCGCCAGCAGCCAAGACATTAACAATGAGCAGTTCTTC
>NA|TRBV4-3|once|TRBJ1-3|14
CASSQDWRGNTIYF
TGCGCCAGCAGCCAAGATTGGCGGGGAAACACCATATATTTT
>NA|TRBV30|NA|TRBJ1-2|15
CAWIYWRGVGYGYTF
TGTGCCTGGATTTACTGGAGGGGGGTCGGGTATGGCTACACCTTC
>TRBD1|TRBV28|NA|TRBJ2-4|16
CASRPQGAGVKNIQYF
TGTGCCAGCAGGCCACAGGGGGCCGGGGTCAAAAACATTCAGTACTTC
>NA|TRBV19|NA|TRBJ1-5|12
CASTDEARPQHF
TGTGCCAGTACTGACGAAGCGCGGCCCCAGCATTTT
>TRBD1|TRBV27|NA|TRBJ1-1|16
CASSIHRGMGYTEAFF
TGTGCCAGCAGTATACACAGGGGAATGGGCTACACTGAAGCTTTCTTT
>NA|TRBV7-9|few|TRBJ1-5|17
CASSLDPWGQSNQPQHF
TGTGCCAGCAGCTTAGACCCTTGGGGGCAGAGCAATCAGCCCCAGCATTTT
>TRBD2|TRBV7-8|NA|TRBJ2-7|14
CASSLELARNEQYF
TGTGCCAGCAGCTTAGAACTAGCGCGGAACGAGCAGTACTTC
>NA|TRBV6-1|NA|TRBJ1-3|15
CASSETGVGGNTIYF
TGTGCCAGCAGTGAGACGGGGGTAGGGGGAAACACCATATATTTT
>NA|TRBV29-1|NA|TRBJ2-5|14
CSASKTGVAETQYF
TGCAGCGCCTCAAAGACGGGAGTGGCTGAGACCCAGTACTTC
>TRBD1|TRBV7-2|NA|TRBJ1-3|17
CASSLRDSRLSGNTIYF
TGTGCCAGCAGCCTCCGGGACAGCCGTCTCTCTGGAAACACCATATATTTT
>NA|TRBV9|once|TRBJ2-7|9
CARNGEQYF
TGTGCCAGAAATGGGGAGCAGTACTTC
>TRBD2|TRBV27|NA|TRBJ2-1|15
CASSLWGTRQNEQFF
TGTGCCAGCAGTTTATGGGGGACTAGGCAGAATGAGCAGTTCTTC
>NA|TRBV28|few|TRBJ1-2|13
CASTLGAHYGYTF
TGTGCCAGCACCCTAGGGGCCCACTATGGCTACACCTTC
>NA|TRBV27|few|TRBJ1-5|16
CASSSKTYGDSQPQHF
TGTGCCAGCAGTTCCAAGACTTACGGGGATTCTCAGCCCCAGCATTTT
>NA|TRBV7-2|NA|TRBJ2-7|13
CASRTGRSYEQYF
TGTGCCAGCAGAACGGGACGCTCCTACGAGCAGTACTTC
>NA|TRBV29-1|NA|TRBJ2-7|12
CSVAGGTYEQYF
TGCAGCGTTGCGGGCGGGACCTACGAGCAGTACTTC
>TRBD1|TRBV9|NA|TRBJ1-2|15
CASSAADRANYGYTF
TGTGCCAGCAGCGCGGCGGACAGGGCCAACTATGGCTACACCTTC
>NA|TRBV6-5|few|TRBJ2-1|15
CASSYHPSSYNEQFF
TGTGCCAGCAGTTACCATCCAAGCTCCTACAATGAGCAGTTCTTC
>NA|TRBV14|NA|TRBJ1-4|16
CASSQMAGQSNEKLFF
TGTGCCAGCAGCCAAATGGCCGGGCAGTCTAATGAAAAACTGTTTTTT
>NA|TRBV9|few|TRBJ1-1|13
CASSVDRGAEAFF
TGTGCCAGCAGCGTAGACCGAGGCGCTGAAGCTTTCTTT
>TRBD2|TRBV18|once|TRBJ2-7|16
CASSPTGTSGTTEQYF
TGTGCCAGCTCCCCAACCGGGACTAGCGGGACTACCGAGCAGTACTTC
>NA|TRBV7-6|NA|TRBJ2-5|13
CASSYGVRETQYF
TGTGCCAGCAGCTACGGGGTGAGGGAGACCCAGTACTTC
>TRBD1|TRBV5-1|NA|TRBJ2-3|15
CASSFGQGVADTQYF
TGCGCCAGCAGCTTCGGACAGGGGGTAGCAGATACGCAGTATTTT
>TRBD2|TRBV30|NA|TRBJ2-1|15
CAWSATSGGAEEQFF
TGTGCCTGGAGTGCGACTAGCGGGGGGGCAGAGGAGCAGTTCTTC
>TRBD1|TRBV18|NA|TRBJ1-2|15
CASSFNRDSMYGYTF
TGTGCCAGCTCATTCAACCGGGACAGCATGTATGGCTACACCTTC
>NA|TRBV4-1|once|TRBJ1-4|15
CASSLQVGTNEKLFF
TGCGCCAGCAGCCTCCAAGTAGGCACTAATGAAAAACTGTTTTTT
>NA|TRBV5-4|NA|TRBJ2-1|14
CASRLKRDKLQQFF
TGTGCCAGCAGGCTCAAAAGGGACAAACTGCAGCAGTTCTTC
>NA|TRBV28|few|TRBJ2-1|14
CASSFRGRYNEQFF
TGTGCCAGCAGTTTCCGGGGCCGTTACAATGAGCAGTTCTTC
>NA|TRBV15|once|TRBJ2-2|12
CATSREGRELFF
TGTGCCACCAGCAGGGAGGGTAGGGAGCTGTTTTTT
>NA|TRBV30|NA|TRBJ1-1|16
CAWTGGFWGTRSEAFF
TGTGCCTGGACGGGCGGGTTTTGGGGGACAAGGAGTGAAGCTTTCTTT
>NA|TRBV28|NA|TRBJ2-5|13
CASGKVDLETQYF
TGTGCCAGCGGAAAAGTGGATTTGGAAACCCAGTACTTC
>TRBD1|TRBV4-3|few|TRBJ1-4|17
CASSQDTQGQGGEKLFF
TGCGCCAGCAGCCAAGATACCCAGGGACAGGGTGGGGAAAAACTGTTTTTT
>TRBD1|TRBV7-3|NA|TRBJ1-4|16
CASSSTGTGAGEKLFF
TGTGCCAGCAGCTCAACTGGGACAGGGGCGGGGGAAAAACTGTTTTTT
>NA|TRBV10-3|once|TRBJ2-1|14
CAISERQTYNEQFF
TGTGCCATCAGTGAAAGGCAGACCTACAATGAGCAGTTCTTC
>TRBD2|TRBV27|NA|TRBJ2-7|14
CASSLGLAGYEQYF
TGTGCCAGCAGTTTGGGACTAGCGGGCTACGAGCAGTACTTC
>TRBD2|TRBV7-2|few|TRBJ2-1|16
CASRSPSGGTYNEQFF
TGTGCCAGCAGATCTCCTAGCGGGGGGACCTACAATGAGCAGTTCTTC
>TRBD1|TRBV11-1|few|TRBJ2-7|15
CASSGGQGKPYEQYF
TGTGCCAGCAGCGGGGGACAGGGTAAACCTTACGAGCAGTACTTC
>NA|TRBV7-3|NA|TRBJ1-1|13
CASSLGQNTEAFF
TGTGCCAGCAGCTTAGGACAGAACACTGAAGCTTTCTTT
>NA|TRBV5-4|NA|TRBJ1-5|16
CASSLKGRKGNQPQHF
TGTGCCAGCAGCTTAAAGGGGCGGAAGGGCAATCAGCCCCAGCATTTT
>NA|TRBV2|few|TRBJ1-1|12
CASSVRQMEAFF
TGTGCCAGCAGTGTGAGACAAATGGAAGCTTTCTTT
>NA|TRBV5-6|NA|TRBJ1-1|13
CASSATGIVRAFF
TGTGCCAGCAGCGCAACGGGGATCGTTCGGGCTTTCTTT
>NA|TRBV30|NA|TRBJ2-3|11
CAWSLTDTQYF
TGTGCCTGGAGTCTAACAGATACGCAGTATTTT
>NA|TRBV29-1|NA|TRBJ2-5|13
CSVEDLRGETQYF
TGCAGCGTTGAAGATCTGAGAGGGGAGACCCAGTACTTC
>NA|TRBV18|NA|TRBJ2-7|11
CASSPSKEQYF
TGTGCCAGCTCACCCTCTAAGGAGCAGTACTTC
>NA|TRBV5-6|NA|TRBJ1-1|12
CASSFITDEAFF
TGTGCCAGCAGCTTTATAACAGATGAAGCTTTCTTT
>TRBD1|TRBV6-5|NA|TRBJ2-7|15
CASSYRGDRAYEQYF
TGTGCCAGCAGTTACCGAGGGGACAGAGCCTACGAGCAGTACTTC